The present entry profiles one T cell receptor beta chain with its context. The data were taken from a study of blood T cell repertoires in COVID-19. About the study: The United States, Italy and Spain provided the acute and convalescent COVID-19 samples.

Here immunoSEQ multiplex PCR was the method, and the copy in TCRdb shows in-frame clones only, minus some. The repertoire has under 250,000 clones, roughly 87% of them found once; the top ten carry approximately 10%. This TCR came from a man aged 25-40 years who had recovered from COVID-19. The sequenced sample was PBMCs or T cells enriched from blood (not recorded which).

The DNA for the CDR3 is TGTGCCAGCACCCCGGGGCAGGTTACTCAGCCCCAGCATTTT. This encodes CASTPGQVTQPQHF. This chain uses TRBV6-2 or TRBV6-3 with TRBJ1-5; maybe TRBD1 (5 bases). The germline gives CDR1 MNHEY, CDR2 SVGEGT. The CDR3 is 14 amino acids. V was pared by 7 bases and J by 6 bases, with 16 bases between.